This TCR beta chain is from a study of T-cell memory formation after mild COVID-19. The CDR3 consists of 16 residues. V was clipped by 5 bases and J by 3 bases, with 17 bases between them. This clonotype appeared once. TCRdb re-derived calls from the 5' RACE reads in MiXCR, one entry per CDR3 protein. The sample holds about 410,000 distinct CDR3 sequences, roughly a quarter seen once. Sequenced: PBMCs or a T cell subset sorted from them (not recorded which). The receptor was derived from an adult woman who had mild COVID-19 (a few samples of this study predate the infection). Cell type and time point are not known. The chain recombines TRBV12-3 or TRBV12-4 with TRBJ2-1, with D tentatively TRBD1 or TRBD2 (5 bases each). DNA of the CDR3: TGTGCCAGCAGTGGCTCGGGGCTAGGCTTCTACAATGAGCAGTTCTTC. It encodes CASSGSGLGFYNEQFF.